Listed below are T cell receptor beta chains from one sample, sequenced in a study of blood T cell repertoires in COVID-19. Assay: immunoSEQ multiplex PCR; the TCRdb copy retains only in-frame clones and omits some. The profile shows some 220,000 clones, more than 80% of them singletons. Sequenced material: peripheral blood. The receptors here all came from a human donor in a cohort sampled during active COVID-19. CDR3s include the opening cysteine and the closing phenylalanine or tryptophan. The D gene is left open where the match is weak. Only part of the rows carry a size: once, few, many, or a class if the clone is expanded.

TRBJ1-1,.,.,TRBV30,CAWSPGNTEAFF
TRBJ2-5,TRBD1,.,TRBV5-1,CASSLRVTGGTQYF
TRBJ1-3,.,.,TRBV12-3/TRBV12-4,CASSSAGNTIYF
TRBJ1-1,TRBD1,.,TRBV5-1,CASSLPRQGLNTEAFF
TRBJ1-5,.,few,TRBV7-3,CASSLPRTDSNQPQHF
TRBJ1-6,.,few,TRBV19,CASSIFHLQGAKSYNSPLHF
TRBJ2-1,TRBD1,.,TRBV18,CASSLGQGRNNEQFF
TRBJ2-7,TRBD1,.,TRBV27,CASSDRGLSYEQYF
TRBJ2-5,.,.,TRBV28,CASSLALRGETQYF
TRBJ2-3,.,.,TRBV6-5,CASSPINIDTQYF
TRBJ2-7,TRBD2,.,TRBV27,CASRLTSGPYEQYF
TRBJ1-6,.,.,TRBV5-4,CASSLDNNSPLHF
TRBJ2-7,TRBD2,.,TRBV5-4,CASSLIAGGQEQYF
TRBJ2-3,.,once,TRBV21-1,CASSLQGVTDTQYF
TRBJ2-7,TRBD2,.,TRBV11-2,CASSFRLAGGPTYEQYF